This T cell receptor beta chain was observed in a study of regulatory T cells. As regards this clone: What it recognizes is unknown.

General study results and limits: Compared with autologous conventional CD4+ cells and control regulatory cells, CD3G-deficient regulatory T cells showed reduced diversity. Skewed V and J usage and few unique V-J pairs marked patient repertoires, most in Tregs.

Amplification used 52 TRBV primers and 13 TRBJ primers. Some clones are missing from TCRdb's copy, which holds only in-frame ones; the method was immunoSEQ multiplex PCR. The sample shows some 6,100 clones, 75% to 90% of them seen only once. Every patient with CD3G deficiency had evidence of autoimmunity. Sorting split CD4+ cells into CD25-high CD127-low Tregs and CD25-low CD127-high conventional T cells. The CDR3 runs to 13 residues. Germline loops: CDR1 SGHRS, CDR2 YFSETQ. The V gene lost 5 bases and the J gene lost 7 bases, with 12 bases spanning the gap. The source is a person aged 18 to 35 with CD3G deficiency. The rearrangement links TRBV5-1 to TRBJ2-2; D ambiguous. The sequenced sample was CD4+ Tregs sorted from blood. The DNA of the CDR3 is TGCGCCAGCAGGCTCAGGTCCCTCGGGGAGCTGTTTTTT. Encoded protein: CASRLRSLGELFF.